The next 5 T cell receptor beta chains were all read from a single sample in a study of brain T cells in children with intractable seizures. The time point is: blood from clinic visit 5 months post-surgery; TSC patient then seizure free. This table comes from immunoSEQ multiplex PCR, and its TCRdb copy is limited to in-frame clones, with some not included. The sample has about 340,000 clones; about 93% are singletons. The sample in question was peripheral blood, obtained roughly 5 months after surgery. Receptor source: a boy under two years old with tuberous sclerosis and intractable seizures.

V usage is TRBV6-5 and J usage is TRBJ1-6; 7 nucleotides line up with TRBD1. Trimming at V came to 6 bases and at J to 9 bases, leaving 8 bases not matched to a gene. In germline, CDR1 is MNHEY, CDR2 SVGAGI. This CDR3 is built from 14 residues. DNA of the CDR3: TGTGCCAGCAGACCCGACAGGGTGGGTTCACCCCTCCACTTT. It translates to CASRPDRVGSPLHF.

The chain links TRBV6-5 to TRBJ1-3, with 8 nucleotides matching TRBD1. The J segment lost 1 base and the V segment lost 5 bases, leaving 4 bases of the junction unmatched. The CDR3 totals 15 residues. Germline CDR1 reads MNHEY; CDR2 reads SVGAGI. The CDR3 loop is CASSLDRASGNTIYF. In DNA form, the CDR3 reads TGTGCCAGCAGTCTGGACAGGGCTTCTGGAAACACCATATATTTT.

The chain links TRBV9 to TRBJ1-4; D unclear. Deletions cut 0 bases from V and 7 bases from J, with 13 bases between. This CDR3 region has 15 residues. Germline CDR1 reads SGDLS; CDR2 reads YYNGEE. The CDR3 is CASSVAGTSSEKLFF. CDR3 coding DNA: TGTGCCAGCAGCGTAGCAGGCACTTCCAGTGAAAAACTGTTTTTT.

V and J are TRBV11-1 and TRBJ2-1, with D possibly TRBD2 on 5 matching bases. V was shortened by 3 bases and J by 2 bases, with 11 bases between the two germline ends. CDR1 is SGHAT, CDR2 FQDESV, per germline (reference sequence). CDR3 length: 15 residues. CDR3 sequence (DNA): TGTGCCAGCAGCTTGATAACGGGAACCTACAATGAGCAGTTCTTC. It is translated as CASSLITGTYNEQFF.

This clone was picked up a small number of times. The V and J genes are TRBV19 and TRBJ1-5; D remains ambiguous. CDR3 size: 12 residues. The V and J ends lost 10 bases and 7 bases respectively, with 14 bases between them. Germline V gene sequence: CDR1 LNHDA, CDR2 SQIVND (reference sequence). The CDR3 region has the DNA TGTGCCACCACGGATAATTACCAGCCCCAGCATTTT. It yields the protein CATTDNYQPQHF.